This T cell receptor (beta chain) stems from a study of blood T cell repertoires in COVID-19. The CDR3 extends over 16 amino acids. CDR1 is MNHEY, CDR2 SVGAGI, per germline. V was trimmed by 4 bases and J by 0 bases, leaving 15 bases between them. The method was immunoSEQ multiplex PCR; TCRdb's version includes in-frame clones alone and lacks a portion of them. Of under 250,000 clones detected, 85% appear once; the ten largest clones hold approximately 9.6%. J is TRBJ1-1 and V is TRBV6-5; the D gene is possibly TRBD1 (6 bases). Sequenced: PBMCs or T cells enriched from blood (not recorded which). This TCR derives from a woman aged 50 to 65 with acute COVID-19. The CDR3 reads CASSSPRTAMNTEAFF. The CDR3 bases are TGTGCCAGCAGTTCGCCTCGGACAGCTATGAACACTGAAGCTTTCTTT.